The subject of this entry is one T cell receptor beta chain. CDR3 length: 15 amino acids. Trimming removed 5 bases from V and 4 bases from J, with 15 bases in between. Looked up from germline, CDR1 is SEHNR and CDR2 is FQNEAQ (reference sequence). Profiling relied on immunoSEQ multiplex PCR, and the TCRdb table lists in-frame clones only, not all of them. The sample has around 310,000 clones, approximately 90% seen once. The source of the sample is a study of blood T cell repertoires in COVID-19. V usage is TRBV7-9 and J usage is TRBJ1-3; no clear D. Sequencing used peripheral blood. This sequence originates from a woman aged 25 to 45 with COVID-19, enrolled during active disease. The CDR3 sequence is CASSPLLGRGNTIYF. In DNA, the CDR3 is TGTGCCAGCAGCCCCCTACTAGGTCGGGGAAACACCATATATTTT. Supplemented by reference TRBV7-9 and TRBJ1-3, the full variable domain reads DTGVSQNPRHKITKRGQNVTFRCDPISEHNRLYWYRQTLGQGPEFLTYFQNEAQLEKSRLLSDRFSAERPKGSFSTLEIQRTEQGDSAMYLCASSPLLGRGNTIYFGEGSWLTVV.